This TCR beta chain was sequenced for a study of blood T cell repertoires in COVID-19. In the study overall: The samples span acute and convalescent COVID-19 from the United States, Italy and Spain. The cDNA or gDNA used as material had been derived from T cells, B-cell-depleted T cells, or PBMCs.

Germline V gene lookup returns CDR1 SGHTA and CDR2 FQGNSA. The CDR3 sequence is 14 residues long. V lost 5 bases, J lost 7 bases, and 5 bases stayed unmatched. Original processing methods: Reference gene primer amplification gave estimated nucleated cell counts. TCRdb keeps only in-frame clones here, not all; method: immunoSEQ multiplex PCR. That table supplies the V and J calls and clone size; D and trimming were determined from the DNA. Of about 21,000 clones listed, approximately 86% are singletons. In its sample, this clone was seen a few times. The V call is TRBV7-2, the J call TRBJ2-2, with 9 positions matching TRBD2. Sequencing was done on a sample of peripheral blood. This TCR came from a man aged 70 or older with acute or convalescent COVID-19. In nucleotides, the CDR3 is TGTGCCAGCAGCCGGGCGGGAGGGAACGGGGAGCTGTTTTTT. Its translation is CASSRAGGNGELFF. The full variable domain, with the rest looked up from reference TRBV7-2 and TRBJ2-2, is GAGVSQSPSNKVTEKGKDVELRCDPISGHTALYWYRQSLGQGLEFLIYFQGNSAPDKSGLPSDRFSAERTGGSVSTLTIQRTQQEDSAVYLCASSRAGGNGELFFGEGSRLTVL.